Below, 13 T cell receptor beta chains from the same sample are listed, as sequenced in a study of response to subunit inactivated influenza vaccine. One entry per CDR3 protein, called by TCRdb with MiXCR from the RT-PCR reads. This sample has hundreds of thousands of distinct CDR3 sequences, with more than 11% found just once. The source was PBMCs from blood, collected 14 to 15 days before vaccination. The receptors come from a man aged 45-65 years who received an inactivated influenza vaccine.

This clonotype was seen a few times. The V gene is TRBV15, the J gene TRBJ2-2, with 9 bases matching TRBD1. J was trimmed by 3 bases and V by 1 base; bases with no gene match: 6. Per the germline V gene, CDR1 is LNHNV and CDR2 is YYDKDF (reference sequence). CDR3 length equals 17 residues. In DNA form, the CDR3 reads TGTGCCACCAGCAGAGTTTCGGGACAGGGATACACCGGGGAGCTGTTTTTT. Encoded protein: CATSRVSGQGYTGELFF. Complete variable domain (other parts from reference TRBV15 and TRBJ2-2): DAMVIQNPRYQVTQFGKPVTLSCSQTLNHNVMYWYQQKSSQAPKLLFHYYDKDFNNEADTPDNFQSRRPNTSFCFLDIRSPGLGDTAMYLCATSRVSGQGYTGELFFGEGSRLTVL.

This clonotype was counted a few times. The chain recombines TRBV12-3 or TRBV12-4 with TRBJ2-7; D may be TRBD1 (6 bases). V was cut by 3 bases and J by 5 bases, with 14 bases left in between. The CDR3 is 14 residues long. In DNA, the CDR3 is TGTGCCAGCAGTTTGTCAGGGGATCCCAACGAGCAGTACTTC. This codes for CASSLSGDPNEQYF.

V and J are TRBV7-9 and TRBJ2-3; D is uncertain. CDR3 size: 15 residues. In germline, CDR1 is SEHNR, CDR2 FQNEAQ (reference sequence). V shed 1 base and J shed 2 bases, with 10 bases lying between them. The CDR3 sequence is CASSLVGSTTDTQYF. As DNA, the CDR3 is TGTGCCAGCAGCTTAGTTGGCAGCACCACAGATACGCAGTATTTT.

In its sample, this clonotype was seen a few times. The gene calls are TRBV9 and TRBJ2-2; 10 nucleotides line up with TRBD2. The V and J ends lost 0 bases and 7 bases, in that order; junction bases with no gene match: 3. The CDR3 has 15 residues. Germline CDR1 and CDR2: SGDLS and YYNGEE. CDR3 region: CASSVGTSGVGELFF. The CDR3 nucleotides are TGTGCCAGCAGCGTAGGTACTAGCGGGGTCGGGGAGCTGTTTTTT.

For this clonotype: Since the CDR3 does not end with the conserved phenylalanine or tryptophan, this likely comes from a read error. It is unclear where the CDR3 begins or ends on the DNA, so no DNA is shown, and the CDR3 is as TCRdb lists it. The chain is built from TRBV11-2 and TRBJ1-2; the table's D call, TRBD1, has no DNA check behind it. Germline V gives CDR1 SGHAT, CDR2 FQNNGV. Counting both end residues, the CDR3 totals 13 amino acids. The CDR3 loop is CASSLDLVRGFHP.

The chain recombines TRBV4-3 with TRBJ1-5, with D perhaps matching TRBD1 (5 bases). CDR1 and CDR2 from the germline V gene are LGHNA and YSLEER. The CDR3 contains 16 residues. V lost 0 bases to trimming and J lost 4 bases, with 13 bases between them. CDR3 sequence reads: CASSQERGLGNQPQHF. The CDR3, as DNA: TGCGCCAGCAGCCAAGAAAGGGGTTTGGGTAATCAGCCCCAGCATTTT.

This clonotype has a handful of counts. The rearrangement uses TRBV7-9 and TRBJ2-1, with D uncertain. Germline V gene data show CDR1 as SEHNR and CDR2 as FQNEAQ (reference sequence). Trimming left V 5 bases short and J 5 bases short, with 10 bases between. This CDR3 contains 13 residues. The CDR3 DNA reads TGTGCCAGCAGCCCCCCCAACGACAATGAGCAGTTCTTC. Protein sequence: CASSPPNDNEQFF.

Only a few counts were recorded for this clonotype. This sequence joins TRBV6-2 or TRBV6-3 and TRBJ2-5; tentatively, D is TRBD2 (6 bases). Trimming left V 4 bases short and J 0 bases short, with 12 bases between. The CDR3 extends over 15 amino acids. The V gene's germline CDR1 is MNHEY and CDR2 SVGEGT. In DNA, the CDR3 is TGTGCCAGCAGTTTACTGCGGGGTTACCAAGAGACCCAGTACTTC. Amino acid sequence: CASSLLRGYQETQYF.

This clonotype was seen a handful of times. The J gene is TRBJ1-1, the V gene TRBV20-1, with no clear D. V was trimmed by 4 bases and J by 1 base, leaving 7 bases between them. Germline CDR1 and CDR2: DFQATT and SNEGSKA (reference sequence). The CDR3 loop spans 12 amino acids. In DNA form, the CDR3 reads TGCAGTGCTAATAGGCGGAACACTGAAGCTTTCTTT. Translation gives CSANRRNTEAFF.

This clonotype turned up a few times. The rearrangement uses TRBV12-3 or TRBV12-4 and TRBJ1-4; D unclear. CDR3 size: 13 residues. V lost 0 bases, J lost 8 bases, and 7 bases lay in between. CDR3 protein: CASSLALMEKLFF. DNA for the CDR3: TGTGCCAGCAGTTTAGCGCTAATGGAAAAACTGTTTTTT.

The V and J genes are TRBV7-2 and TRBJ2-7; the D is unclear. The CDR3 runs 15 residues. V lost 3 bases, J lost 2 bases, and 14 bases lay in between. Germline CDR1 SGHTA, CDR2 FQGNSA. For the CDR3, the DNA is TGTGCCAGCAGCTTCGGCCAGAACCCGGCCTACGAGCAGTACTTC. This gives the protein CASSFGQNPAYEQYF.

The chain uses TRBV6-1 and TRBJ2-2, with 16 nucleotides matching TRBD2. This CDR3 comprises 18 residues. Germline V gene sequence: CDR1 MNHNS, CDR2 SASEGT. Losses at the gene ends were 5 bases for V and 3 bases for J; bases not matched to a gene: 6. The DNA of the CDR3 is TGTGCCAGCAGTCCCGGGACTAGCGGGGGGGCCGACACCGGGGAGCTGTTTTTT. Residues: CASSPGTSGGADTGELFF.

This clonotype was seen many times. This chain joins TRBV6-2 or TRBV6-3 and TRBJ2-3; no definite D call. Germline V lookup: CDR1 MNHEY, CDR2 SVGEGT. V lost 2 bases and J lost 2, with 8 bases in between. This CDR3 contains 14 residues. CDR3 in DNA: TGTGCCAGCAGTTACCCGTTGACCACAGATACGCAGTATTTT. Translation: CASSYPLTTDTQYF.